The entry that follows covers one T cell receptor (beta chain) sequence. This entry is derived from a study of T cells in Graves' hyperthyroidism and ophthalmopathy. The hyperthyroidism patients had all been newly diagnosed, and their disease duration was under 2 months. Their ages ranged from 18 to 65 years. Amplified regions were TCR beta CDR3 sequences from RNA transcripts. Carried out on the TCR CDR3, a first-round RT-PCR used the HTBI primer set. TCRdb fed the multiplex PCR reads into MiXCR, producing one record per CDR3 protein. The sample shows about 710,000 distinct CDR3 sequences, roughly 15% of them seen only once. The source material was blood. This sequence was found in a man younger than 30 with Graves' hyperthyroidism.

The CDR3 sequence is CASSFNPTGSNTGELFF. The CDR3 nucleotides are TGCGCCAGCAGTTTCAACCCGACAGGGAGCAACACCGGGGAGCTGTTTTTT. The rearrangement joins TRBV10-1 to TRBJ2-2; 7 nucleotides match TRBD1. From germline, CDR1 is WNHNN and CDR2 SYGVQD (reference sequence). The CDR3 is 17 amino acids. V lost 5 bases to trimming and J lost 2 bases; unmatched junction nucleotides: 11.